These 23 T cell receptor delta chains came from one sample sequenced in a study of γδ T cells in repeated Plasmodium falciparum infection. TCRdb reprocessed the multiplex PCR reads through CATT. Of 90,000 to 95,000 delta-chain clones listed, 0.75% to 1% are singletons. Vgamma9/Vdelta2+ and Vdelta2-negative gammadelta T cells were flow-sorted from PBMC for bulk sequencing. The sample comprised gamma-delta T cells from blood. These TCRs come from a pool of human donors (malaria-infected and uninfected, not separated).

This clone has a handful of counts. A far larger clone is only one base removed, so a read error is likely. Other nucleotide sequences from this sample produce the same CDR3. V is TRDV1 and J is TRDJ1; 8 bases fit TRDD3. TCRdb supplies no J gene; here it was assigned by aligning the nucleotide sequence to germline. CDR1 and CDR2 from the germline V gene are TSWWSYY and QGS. CDR3 length equals 18 residues. The ends lost 3 bases at V and 0 bases at J; junction bases unmatched: 12. The CDR3 DNA reads TGTGCTCTTGGGGAGCTGGAGACTGGGGGTTTGTACACCGATAAACTCATCTTT. This codes for CALGELETGGLYTDKLIF.

Notes on this clone: The TCRdb protein comes from a much larger clone and disagrees with this DNA's translation at residue 14, likely due to a read error; the protein given here is derived from the DNA. The V and J genes are TRDV2 and TRDJ1, with 10 bases that match TRDD3. The J gene, left out of TCRdb, was set here by checking the DNA against germline. Germline-derived CDR1 and CDR2 are GEAIGNYY and EKD. V lost 0 bases, J lost 4 bases, and 16 bases stayed unmatched. The CDR3 contains 19 residues. This CDR3 is CACDTVMGTGGFAIDKLIF. As DNA, the CDR3 is TGTGCCTGTGACACCGTCATGGGGACTGGGGGATTCGCCATCGATAAACTCATCTTT.

Of note for this clone: TCRdb attributes to this sequence the protein of a much larger clone, which differs from the DNA translation at residue 12; a read error is likely, and the protein displayed is translated from the DNA. The chain couples TRDV2 to TRDJ1; TRDD3 matches 10 bases. The J gene was missing in TCRdb and was found by matching the end of the DNA to germline. With V trimmed by 0 bases and J by 0 bases, 21 bases remained unmatched. CDR3 length equals 22 residues. Germline CDR1 and CDR2: GEAIGNYY and EKD. CDR3 sequence (DNA): TGTGCCTGTGACACCGTTCGGGGGGATACGCACCAGAGGCCTTCGTACACCGATAAACTCATCTTT. It codes for CACDTVRGDTHQRPSYTDKLIF.

There are a few counts of this clone. The protein given by TCRdb reflects a much larger clone and differs at residue 3 from this DNA's translation, likely from a read error; the protein shown is the DNA's translation. The V gene is TRDV1, the J gene TRDJ1, with D perhaps assigned TRDD2 or TRDD3 (8 bases each). No J gene is reported in TCRdb; it was inferred here by comparing the DNA with germline. This CDR3 is 25 amino acids long. Germline V gene lookup returns CDR1 TSWWSYY and CDR2 QGS. The DNA of the CDR3 is TGTGCTCCTGGGGAAGCGCCACCCCCGGCTTCCTACCCTTACTGGGGGCTGGAGTACACCGATAAACTCATCTTT. Translating gives CAPGEAPPPASYPYWGLEYTDKLIF.

Only a few counts were recorded for this clone. TCRdb records a much larger clone's protein for this DNA, with a difference at residue 7 that likely arises from a read error; the protein given is the translation of the DNA. The chain links TRDV2 to TRDJ3, with D unresolved. The J gene is absent in TCRdb and was assigned here via DNA matching to germline. Germline CDR1 is GEAIGNYY and CDR2 is EKD. V lost 0 bases, J lost 2 bases, and 13 bases lay in between. This CDR3 contains 18 residues. The CDR3 DNA is TGTGCCTGTGACACCGTTGTGGATGCAGCCTGGGACACCCGACAGATGTTTTTC. It codes for CACDTVVDAAWDTRQMFF.

This clone was counted between two and nine times. A far larger clone differs by one base, so this is likely a read error. The same CDR3 also results from other DNA sequences found in this sample. This chain joins TRDV2 and TRDJ1; 8 positions agree with TRDD3. The J gene, not given by TCRdb, was assigned here from a germline match of the nucleotide sequence. CDR1 GEAIGNYY and CDR2 EKD come from the germline V gene. The length of the CDR3 is 19 residues. The CDR3: CACDTHVVGDPPYTDKLIF. CDR3 coding DNA: TGCGCCTGTGACACCCATGTGGTGGGGGATCCCCCGTACACCGATAAACTCATCTTT.

Points on this clone: For this DNA, TCRdb reports the protein of a much larger clone, which diverges at residue 12, most likely from a read error; the protein presented here is translated directly from the DNA. This chain links TRDV2 with TRDJ1; 12 bases fit TRDD3. The J gene, not given by TCRdb, was assigned here from a germline match of the nucleotide sequence. CDR1 GEAIGNYY and CDR2 EKD come from the germline V gene. CDR3 length: 17 amino acids. V lost 1 base to trimming and J lost 4 bases; unmatched junction nucleotides: 9. The CDR3 protein is CACDTLDTGGYIDKLIF. The CDR3 nucleotides are TGTGCCTGTGACACACTGGATACTGGGGGATACATCGATAAACTCATCTTT.

Ten or more counts support this clone. The chain carries TRDV1 and TRDJ1; D might be TRDD3 (6 bases). Germline assignment: CDR1 TSWWSYY and CDR2 QGS. V shed 0 bases and J shed 0 bases, with 20 bases lying between them. This CDR3 spans 19 amino acids. The CDR3 sequence: CALGELDFRPGENTDKLIF. In DNA form, the CDR3 reads TGTGCTCTTGGGGAACTAGATTTCCGACCGGGGGAGAACACCGATAAACTCATCTTT.

This clone came up many times. The V call is TRDV1, the J call TRDJ2, with 10 nucleotides matching TRDD3. The germline V gene has CDR1 TSWWSYY and CDR2 QGS. With V trimmed by 3 bases and J by 3 bases, 10 bases remained unmatched. The CDR3 has 18 amino acids. The CDR3 region has the DNA TGTGCTCTTGGGGACCGGGGGATACGCGTTTTGCTGACAGCACAACTCTTCTTT. Translated, it gives CALGDRGIRVLLTAQLFF.

In regard to this clone: A read error is the likely source, as a far larger clone sits one nucleotide away. Other DNA sequences in the same sample also yield this CDR3. This chain links TRDV1 with TRDJ1, with 12 bases identical to TRDD3. V dropped 3 bases and J dropped 1; count of bases not matched to a gene: 39. In germline, CDR1 is TSWWSYY, CDR2 QGS. This CDR3 spans 28 amino acids. The CDR3 spells CALGELVSNGLASNTGGYPLWTTDKLIF. The DNA for the CDR3 is TGTGCTCTTGGGGAGCTAGTCTCAAATGGCCTCGCCTCGAACACTGGGGGATACCCCCTTTGGACCACCGATAAACTCATCTTT.

This clone was detected ten times or more. The amino acid sequence in TCRdb belongs to a much larger clone and departs from this DNA's translation at residue 11, likely a sequencing read error; the sequence shown is translated from the DNA. The J gene is TRDJ1, the V gene TRDV1, with TRDD3 as a possible D gene (5 bases). The germline gives CDR1 TSWWSYY, CDR2 QGS. This CDR3 spans 18 amino acids. V lost 4 bases and J lost 3, with 24 bases in between. This chain's CDR3 is CALGARDVLHYGADKLIF. CDR3 coding DNA: TGTGCTCTTGGGGCCCGGGATGTTTTACACTACGGCGCCGATAAACTCATCTTT.

Ten or more counts support this clone. This sequence is one base from a far larger clone and is likely a read error. The same CDR3 arises from other DNA sequences in this sample as well. The V call is TRDV1, the J call TRDJ1; TRDD2 matches at 9 bases. The CDR3 loop spans 15 amino acids. Germline CDR1 and CDR2: TSWWSYY and QGS. CDR3 sequence: CALGELPPSYDKLIF. The CDR3 region has the DNA TGTGCTCTTGGGGAGCTCCCTCCTTCCTACGATAAGCTCATCTTT.

Note on this clone: With only one base between it and a far larger clone, this is likely a read error. The same CDR3 can be traced to other DNA sequences in this sample. V gene TRDV1 combines with J gene TRDJ1; 13 bases map to TRDD3. The germline CDR1 and CDR2 sequences are TSWWSYY and QGS. The CDR3 spans 19 residues. The V segment lost 6 bases and the J segment 3 bases; nucleotides outside the gene matches: 16. The CDR3 protein is CALGRDRPRTGGYADKLIF. The CDR3 DNA reads TGTGCTCTTGGACGGGATCGTCCACGCACTGGGGGATACGCCGATAAACTCATCTTT.

This clone occurred a few times. The protein TCRdb gives is from a much larger clone and does not agree with this DNA's translation at residue 14, likely a read error; the protein shown here comes from the DNA. This rearrangement joins TRDV1 to TRDJ1; the D gene is possibly TRDD3 (7 bases). In germline, CDR1 is TSWWSYY, CDR2 QGS. The CDR3 is made up of 22 amino acids. Trimming stripped 5 bases from V and 1 base from J, with 35 bases between. In DNA, the CDR3 is TGTGCTCTTGGGCTTTGGCCTTCCCGGCTACTGGGGAGGGCCTGGGTCACCGATAAACTCATCTTT. As protein: CALGLWPSRLLGRAWVTDKLIF.

This clone was detected a few times. TCRdb records a much larger clone's protein for this DNA, with a difference at residue 13 that likely arises from a read error; the protein given is the translation of the DNA. The rearrangement links TRDV2 to TRDJ2; 10 bases are a match to TRDD3. The J gene, left out of TCRdb, was set here by checking the DNA against germline. Looked up from germline, CDR1 is GEAIGNYY and CDR2 is EKD. The CDR3 is 16 amino acids. The CDR3 bases are TGTGCCTGTGACACCGTGGGGGATACTTTGACAGCACGACTCTTCTTT. It specifies CACDTVGDTLTARLFF.

With regard to this clone: This likely came from a read error, as a far larger clone is one base away. Other DNA sequences in the same sample also yield this CDR3. The chain couples TRDV3 to TRDJ1; either TRDD2 or TRDD3 may fit D (5 bases each). CDR1 and CDR2 (germline): TVYSNPD, GDNSRS (reference sequence). V lost 0 bases and J lost 10, with 18 bases in between. The CDR3 length is 13 residues. The CDR3 DNA reads TGTGCCTTTAGAGGGACTCCCTTCGGGGGACTCATCTTT. This sequence encodes CAFRGTPFGGLIF.

Details on this clone: A far larger clone is just one base off, so this is likely a read error. The sample carries other DNA sequences with the same CDR3. The gene calls are TRDV1 and TRDJ1, with D perhaps matching TRDD2 (6 bases). Trimming removed 9 bases at V and 10 bases at J, with 21 bases between. CDR3 length: 13 residues. Germline V gene lookup returns CDR1 TSWWSYY and CDR2 QGS. CDR3 nucleotide sequence: TGTGCTCTCGGGTCACCTTCCGTCGAGGTACTCATCTTT. Residues: CALGSPSVEVLIF.

Note on this clone: TCRdb's protein for this DNA is that of a much larger clone and differs from the translation at residue 13, likely a read error; the protein shown is the DNA translation. The rearrangement joins TRDV1 to TRDJ1, with no clear D. Here the J gene came from matching the DNA to germline, since TCRdb omits it. The length of the CDR3 is 22 residues. Germline assignment: CDR1 TSWWSYY and CDR2 QGS. V was cut by 0 bases and J by 2 bases, with 31 bases left in between. This chain's CDR3 is CALGELNCIIKALLIGTDKLIF. The DNA of the CDR3 is TGTGCTCTTGGGGAACTCAACTGCATCATAAAGGCCCTCCTTATAGGAACCGATAAACTCATCTTT.

In its sample, this clone was seen a few times. TCRdb has a much larger clone's protein, which differs at residue 7 from the translation of this DNA, likely because of a read error; what is shown is the protein translated from the DNA. The genes are TRAV23/DV6 and TRDJ1; D remains unclear. Germline V gives CDR1 NTAFDY, CDR2 IRPDVSE (reference sequence). Trimming cost V 1 base and J 2 bases, with 9 bases left between them. There are 13 residues in the CDR3. The CDR3 loop is CAASWWKTDKLIF. The CDR3 DNA reads TGTGCAGCAAGCTGGTGGAAGACCGATAAACTCATCTTT.

This clone was seen only a few times. TCRdb's protein, taken from a much larger clone, differs from this DNA's translation at residue 10, likely owing to a read error; the protein displayed comes from the DNA. This chain connects TRDV1 to TRDJ1; weak D call: TRDD3 (6 bases). The J gene is not listed in TCRdb, so it was assigned here from a DNA match to germline. The CDR3 runs to 19 residues. Germline V gene lookup returns CDR1 TSWWSYY and CDR2 QGS. V lost 5 bases and J lost 3, with 28 bases in between. The CDR3: CALGYNLRREIRVSDKLIF. DNA for the CDR3: TGTGCTCTTGGGTACAATCTACGGCGGGAGATACGTGTTTCCGATAAACTCATCTTT.

This clone was counted between two and nine times. A read error likely explains why the TCRdb protein, taken from a much larger clone, differs from this DNA's translation at residue 9; the protein shown is translated from the DNA. The V and J genes are TRDV2 and TRDJ1; D remains ambiguous. The CDR3 covers 16 residues. Germline-derived CDR1 and CDR2 are GEAIGNYY and EKD. V lost 0 bases, J lost 1 base, and 14 bases lay in between. The CDR3 region is CACDTEEEKGTDKLIF. CDR3 nucleotides: TGTGCCTGTGACACCGAGGAAGAAAAGGGCACCGATAAACTCATCTTT.

This clone was seen a handful of times. This DNA's translation differs at residue 12 from TCRdb's protein, which comes from a much larger clone; a read error is likely, and the protein shown is translated from the DNA. The gene calls are TRDV1 and TRDJ1; 8 positions agree with TRDD3. Here the J gene was assigned by germline matching of the DNA, as TCRdb has none. This CDR3 region has 15 residues. The germline V gene has CDR1 TSWWSYY and CDR2 QGS. The CDR3 loop reads CALGEPPGGLDRLIF. The CDR3 nucleotides are TGTGCTCTTGGGGAACCCCCTGGGGGACTCGATAGACTCATCTTT.

As concerns this clone: This DNA's translation differs at residue 12 from TCRdb's protein, which comes from a much larger clone; a read error is likely, and the protein shown is translated from the DNA. The chain links TRDV1 to TRDJ1, with 10 bases identical to TRDD3. In the absence of a J gene in TCRdb, the DNA was matched to germline to assign it here. From germline, CDR1 is TSWWSYY and CDR2 QGS. The J segment lost 0 bases and the V segment lost 9 bases, leaving 16 bases of the junction unmatched. The CDR3 is made up of 18 amino acids. The DNA for the CDR3 is TGTGCTCTCCTACCGTCCTACGGGGGATACGGGCACACCGATAAACTCATCTTT. This sequence encodes CALLPSYGGYGHTDKLIF.